This TCR beta chain was obtained from a study of cytomegalovirus exposure and HLA in healthy donors. The overall study: Both the approximately 120 validation repertoires and the approximately 670 first-cohort repertoires used the same platform, as reported by a later analysis. Overall study results and limits: The authors listed over 150 TCR beta chains as cytomegalovirus-associated. Most TCR sequences were uncommon, yet certain public TCRs appeared in many donors.

CDR1 and CDR2 from the germline V gene are SGHTA and FQGNSA. The CDR3 runs 17 residues. The ends were cut back, 2 bases at V and 4 bases at J, with 19 bases in the middle. Of note for this clone: Its specificity is not known.

Produced via immunoSEQ multiplex PCR; TCRdb's table is partial and in-frame only. The data show about 160,000 clones, about 88% seen once. The chain combines TRBV7-2 with TRBJ2-3; a weak D match, TRBD2 (6 bases). The clonotype was recovered from a young woman in good health and CMV-seronegative. The sequencing sample was made of PBMCs. CDR3 loop: CASSLNGGGAEADTQYF. The CDR3 DNA reads TGTGCCAGCAGCTTAAACGGGGGAGGAGCGGAGGCAGATACGCAGTATTTT.